The TCR beta chain described here comes from a study of shared clonotypes between healthy human individuals. Per the germline V gene, CDR1 is SQVTM and CDR2 is ANQGSEA. Deletions cut 7 bases from V and 2 bases from J, with 11 bases between. The CDR3 spans 12 residues. The material for each subset, its genomic DNA, was split evenly across several immunoSEQ plates. Here immunoSEQ multiplex PCR was the method, and the copy in TCRdb shows in-frame clones only, minus some. The sample carries roughly 2.5 million clones, roughly 92% recorded once. This TCR came from a man aged 18 to 30 in good health. Sample: naive CD4+ T cells sorted from blood. The subset is: CD45RA+ positively selected. The V call is TRBV29-1, the J call TRBJ1-2; possibly TRBD1 for D (5 bases). In DNA, the CDR3 is TGCAGCGATACGGGACCGAACTATGGCTACACCTTC. This gives the protein CSDTGPNYGYTF.